The 8 T cell receptor beta chains given below trace back to one sample, sequenced in a study of beta chain features in type 1 diabetes. Of the isolated RNA, all was reverse transcribed, and so the sequenced material was expressed TCRB transcripts. Profiled with immunoSEQ multiplex PCR; TCRdb holds only in-frame clones, not every one. The sample records around 16,000 clones, around 70% being singletons. No antigens are known for them. Whole-study findings and limits: Researchers report that Type 1 diabetes patients had moderately but significantly shorter TCRB CDR3s across all four CD4+ subsets.

The sample comprised stem cell memory CD4+ T cells from blood. These receptors all come from a man aged 25 to 40 with type 1 diabetes.

The chain has TRBV19 and TRBJ1-5; D gene uncertain. Per germline, CDR1 LNHDA and CDR2 SQIVND (reference sequence). Trimming stripped 5 bases from V and 6 bases from J, with 8 bases between. The CDR3 covers 12 residues. CDR3 sequence (DNA): TGTGCCAGTAGTCTCTCGAGTCAGCCCCAGCATTTT. This codes for CASSLSSQPQHF.

This clone was observed once. The V gene is TRBV18, the J gene TRBJ2-7, with D possibly TRBD2 on 6 matching bases. The V end lost 3 bases, the J end lost 6 bases, and 21 bases lay between the germline ends. CDR1 and CDR2 from the germline V gene are KGHSH and LQKENI. CDR3 size: 16 residues. CDR3 region: CASSPNPTAAGGEQYF. The CDR3 bases are TGTGCCAGCTCACCGAACCCCACAGCTGCCGGGGGCGAGCAGTACTTC.

The gene calls are TRBV4-3 and TRBJ2-1; 10 bases line up with TRBD1. V trimming: 4 bases; J trimming: 8 bases; junction bases outside the gene matches: 11. Germline V gives CDR1 LGHNA, CDR2 YSLEER. The CDR3 totals 16 residues. This CDR3 reads CASSLGLGQGLDEQFF. In DNA, the CDR3 is TGCGCCAGCAGCCTCGGTTTGGGACAGGGGCTGGATGAGCAGTTCTTC.

The chain carries TRBV15 and TRBJ2-1; TRBD1 is a possible D gene (5 bases). V shed 1 base and J shed 8 bases, with 18 bases lying between them. This CDR3 is built from 16 residues. Germline CDR1 is LNHNV and CDR2 is YYDKDF (reference sequence). The CDR3 protein is CATSRVGSAQGYEQFF. For the CDR3, the DNA is TGTGCCACCAGCAGAGTGGGAAGCGCCCAGGGCTATGAGCAGTTCTTC.

The chain has TRBV11-2 and TRBJ2-1; D may be TRBD2 (8 bases). Per the germline V gene, CDR1 is SGHAT and CDR2 is FQNNGV. The CDR3 runs 17 residues. Trimming left V 6 bases short and J 1 base short, with 19 bases between. CDR3 sequence: CASRHIAGTASYNEQFF. The CDR3, as DNA: TGTGCCAGCAGGCATATAGCGGGGACAGCGTCCTACAATGAGCAGTTCTTC.

The chain recombines TRBV18 with TRBJ2-5; D might be TRBD2 (6 bases). The germline V gene has CDR1 KGHSH and CDR2 LQKENI. The CDR3 length is 13 residues. V was cut by 1 base and J by 3 bases, with 6 bases left in between. The CDR3 sequence: CASSPRREETQYF. The CDR3 coding sequence is TGTGCCAGCTCACCACGGAGGGAAGAGACCCAGTACTTC.

This clone has more than one count but fewer than ten. The rearrangement joins TRBV5-1 to TRBJ1-6, with TRBD1 identical over 7 bases. CDR1 SGHRS and CDR2 YFSETQ come from the germline V gene. V dropped 4 bases and J dropped 5; count of bases not matched to a gene: 3. This CDR3 has 14 residues. The CDR3 spells CASSPGQHNSPLHF. The DNA for the CDR3 is TGCGCCAGCAGCCCGGGACAGCATAATTCACCCCTCCACTTT.

V usage is TRBV18 and J usage is TRBJ1-3; 8 bases map to TRBD1. V lost 3 bases, J lost 5 bases, and 9 bases stayed unmatched. The germline gives CDR1 KGHSH, CDR2 LQKENI. The CDR3 covers 16 residues. DNA of the CDR3: TGTGCCAGCTCACCTGACATCGGGACAGGAAGAAACACCATATATTTT. It yields the protein CASSPDIGTGRNTIYF.